This passage covers 27 T cell receptor beta chains from one sample sequenced in a study of CD8+ T cells in alopecia areata. Extraction of RNA preceded its reverse transcription into cDNA, which served as the sequencing template. Some clones are missing from TCRdb's copy, which holds only in-frame ones; the method was immunoSEQ multiplex PCR. The sample has hundreds of thousands of clones; 57% are singletons. The source was CD4+ T cells sorted from blood, collected at week 0. These TCRs come from a human donor with alopecia areata.

V gene TRBV4-1 combines with J gene TRBJ2-3; TRBD1 aligns across 11 bases. Germline V lookup: CDR1 MGHRA, CDR2 YSYEKL. The CDR3 covers 18 residues. V lost 1 base and J lost 3; bases outside the gene matches: 9. The CDR3 nucleotides are TGCGCCAGCAGCCAAGTTTTTTATGGGACAGGGGGTACAGATACGCAGTATTTT. Protein: CASSQVFYGTGGTDTQYF.

This chain links TRBV7-2 with TRBJ1-1; TRBD1 might be the D (5 bases). Germline lookup yields CDR1 SGHTA and CDR2 FQGNSA. V was trimmed by 3 bases and J by 3 bases, leaving 8 bases between them. The CDR3 contains 13 residues. The CDR3 sequence is CASSFQGDTEAFF. The CDR3 coding sequence is TGTGCCAGCAGCTTTCAAGGGGACACTGAAGCTTTCTTT.

This chain joins TRBV5-6 and TRBJ1-1, with D hard to call. This CDR3 spans 15 amino acids. CDR1 and CDR2 from the germline V gene are SGHDT and YYEEEE. V lost 2 bases and J lost 3, with 14 bases in between. The chain's CDR3 is CASSFLGLRDTEAFF. The CDR3, as DNA: TGTGCCAGCAGCTTCCTCGGGTTAAGGGACACTGAAGCTTTCTTT.

The chain is built from TRBV14 and TRBJ2-3, with D uncertain. Trimming left V 4 bases short and J 2 bases short, with 10 bases between. Per germline, CDR1 SGHDN and CDR2 FVKESK. There are 14 residues in the CDR3. The CDR3 region is CASSPSGSTDTQYF. The CDR3 DNA follows: TGTGCCAGCAGCCCGTCCGGATCCACAGATACGCAGTATTTT.

The chain uses TRBV28 and TRBJ1-5; possible D gene TRBD1, 5 bases. Per germline, CDR1 MDHEN and CDR2 SYDVKM. The CDR3 is 13 amino acids. The V and J ends lost 3 bases and 9 bases respectively, with 12 bases between them. Here the CDR3 DNA reads TGTGCCAGCAGTTTCGAGGGGCTAAGGCCCCAGCATTTT. It yields the protein CASSFEGLRPQHF.

This chain's CDR3 is CASSRLANTNTGELFF. CDR3 DNA: TGCGCCAGCAGCAGACTAGCGAATACGAACACCGGGGAGCTGTTTTTT. J is TRBJ2-2 and V is TRBV5-1; the match to TRBD2 covers 8 bases. The CDR3 consists of 16 residues. V lost 4 bases and J lost 0; bases outside the gene matches: 5. CDR1 SGHRS and CDR2 YFSETQ come from the germline V gene. Full variable domain (outside the CDR3, taken from reference TRBV5-1 and TRBJ2-2): KAGVTQTPRYLIKTRGQQVTLSCSPISGHRSVSWYQQTPGQGLQFLFEYFSETQRNKGNFPGRFSGRQFSNSRSEMNVSTLELGDSALYLCASSRLANTNTGELFFGEGSRLTVL.

The J gene is TRBJ2-1, the V gene TRBV6-1; perhaps TRBD1 as D (5 bases). V was trimmed by 8 bases and J by 4 bases, leaving 9 bases between them. The V gene's germline CDR1 is MNHNS and CDR2 SASEGT. CDR3 length: 12 amino acids. DNA for the CDR3: TGTGCCAGCTTTGACAGATACAATGAGCAGTTCTTC. It translates to CASFDRYNEQFF.

Regarding this clone: Mismatch with germline at one junction end may stem from a read error. V and J are TRBV14 and TRBJ2-5, with D perhaps being TRBD1 or TRBD2 (5 bases each). CDR1 and CDR2 (germline): SGHDN, FVKESK. This CDR3 has 14 residues. CDR3 bases: TGTGCCAGCAGCCAAGATGTGAGGGGCCCCCATATGCACTTC. Residues: CASSQDVRGPHMHF.

The chain recombines TRBV27 with TRBJ2-5; 11 bases match TRBD1. Germline CDR1 and CDR2: MNHEY and SMNVEV (reference sequence). V lost 1 base and J lost 5; bases outside the gene matches: 3. This CDR3 has 15 amino acids. In DNA form, the CDR3 reads TGTGCCAGCAGTTTATGGACAGGGGGCCTTGAGACCCAGTACTTC. Residues: CASSLWTGGLETQYF.

This clone was detected only a few times. As DNA, the CDR3 is TGTGCCAGCAGCTTAGGTTTCGCAGGGAGCTCCTACAATGAGCAGTTCTTC. This codes for CASSLGFAGSSYNEQFF. The genes are TRBV11-2 and TRBJ2-1; D is possibly TRBD1 or TRBD2 (5 bases each). Per the germline V gene, CDR1 is SGHAT and CDR2 is FQNNGV. The CDR3 runs to 17 residues. V lost 1 base and J 0 bases, leaving 13 bases between the germline ends.

This clone was observed a few times. The chain couples TRBV27 to TRBJ2-1, with D hard to call. The CDR3 is 13 residues long. Deletions cut 5 bases from V and 6 bases from J, with 11 bases between. Germline CDR1 MNHEY, CDR2 SMNVEV (reference sequence). This chain's CDR3 is CASSPDRRNEQFF. DNA for the CDR3: TGTGCCAGCAGTCCGGACCGTCGCAATGAGCAGTTCTTC.

This clone was seen only a few times. This chain links TRBV7-6 with TRBJ2-2; D is uncertain. Germline V gene data show CDR1 as SGHVS and CDR2 as FNYEAQ. V was shortened by 1 base and J by 1 base, with 10 bases between the two germline ends. This CDR3 is 16 amino acids long. CDR3 sequence reads: CASSLGSVGNTGELFF. The CDR3 coding sequence is TGTGCCAGCAGCTTAGGGTCGGTCGGGAACACCGGGGAGCTGTTTTTT.

V and J are TRBV9 and TRBJ1-1; possible D gene TRBD1, 5 bases. The CDR3 loop spans 14 amino acids. Trimming removed 3 bases at V and 7 bases at J, with 16 bases between. From germline, CDR1 is SGDLS and CDR2 YYNGEE. The CDR3 nucleotides are TGTGCCAGCAGCGGACCGAGACAGACAGTTGAAGCTTTCTTT. Its protein product is CASSGPRQTVEAFF. Variable domain in full (rest from reference TRBV9 and TRBJ1-1): DSGVTQTPKHLITATGQRVTLRCSPRSGDLSVYWYQQSLDQGLQFLIQYYNGEERAKGNILERFSAQQFPDLHSELNLSSLELGDSALYFCASSGPRQTVEAFFGQGTRLTVV.

The chain couples TRBV7-2 to TRBJ2-1; 13 bases map to TRBD2. Trimming at V came to 1 base and at J to 7 bases, leaving 7 bases not matched to a gene. Germline V CDR1 and CDR2: SGHTA, FQGNSA. The CDR3 contains 17 residues. CDR3 nucleotides: TGTGCCAGCAGCTTAGAGAGTGGACTAGCGGGGGTTAATGAGCAGTTCTTC. It codes for CASSLESGLAGVNEQFF. Variable domain in full (rest from reference TRBV7-2 and TRBJ2-1): GAGVSQSPSNKVTEKGKDVELRCDPISGHTALYWYRQSLGQGLEFLIYFQGNSAPDKSGLPSDRFSAERTGGSVSTLTIQRTQQEDSAVYLCASSLESGLAGVNEQFFGPGTRLTVL.

The chain carries TRBV9 and TRBJ2-5; D unresolved. Germline loops: CDR1 SGDLS, CDR2 YYNGEE. The CDR3 has 15 amino acids. V was pared by 0 bases and J by 2 bases, with 11 bases between. CDR3 loop: CASSVDLQTQETQYF. Here the CDR3 DNA reads TGTGCCAGCAGCGTAGACTTGCAGACACAAGAGACCCAGTACTTC. Full variable domain (missing parts from reference TRBV9 and TRBJ2-5): DSGVTQTPKHLITATGQRVTLRCSPRSGDLSVYWYQQSLDQGLQFLIQYYNGEERAKGNILERFSAQQFPDLHSELNLSSLELGDSALYFCASSVDLQTQETQYFGPGTRLLVL.

The sample holds a few counts of this clone. This chain links TRBV7-2 with TRBJ1-1; D ambiguous. V was pared by 8 bases and J by 0 bases, with 13 bases between. Germline lookup yields CDR1 SGHTA and CDR2 FQGNSA. This CDR3 spans 14 amino acids. CDR3 DNA sequence: TGTGCCAGCCTACACGGAAACCTGAACACTGAAGCTTTCTTT. It translates to CASLHGNLNTEAFF.

The V and J genes are TRBV6-5 and TRBJ2-7; D is unresolved. The germline V gene encodes CDR1 MNHEY and CDR2 SVGAGI. The V end lost 0 bases, the J end lost 3 bases, and 6 bases lay between the germline ends. The CDR3 runs to 13 residues. The CDR3 nucleotides read TGTGCCAGCAGTTACTCACAGTTCTACGAGCAGTACTTC. It yields the protein CASSYSQFYEQYF.

This rearrangement joins TRBV29-1 to TRBJ1-2; D call uncertain. CDR3 length: 11 amino acids. Trimming took off 7 bases at V and 3 bases at J, with 9 bases between the two ends. CDR1 and CDR2 (germline): SQVTM, ANQGSEA. In DNA form, the CDR3 reads TGCAGCGACACAAACTACTATGGCTACACCTTC. Translated, it gives CSDTNYYGYTF.

The chain carries TRBV29-1 and TRBJ2-1; 7 nucleotides match TRBD2. Looked up from germline, CDR1 is SQVTM and CDR2 is ANQGSEA. The junction had 7 bases not matched to a gene; V was cut back by 4 bases and J by 7 bases. The CDR3 has 13 residues. CDR3 coding DNA: TGCAGCGTTGCTGGCGGGAGTAGGAATGAGCAGTTCTTC. Translating it yields CSVAGGSRNEQFF.

The rearrangement uses TRBV7-3 and TRBJ2-3; possible D gene TRBD2, 6 bases. Trimming pared 5 bases from V and 2 bases from J, leaving 17 bases between. Germline values: CDR1 SGHTA, CDR2 FQGTGA. The CDR3 is 16 amino acids. The CDR3 DNA is TGTGCCAGCAGCCAAGGGTTTAGCGGACCCACAGATACGCAGTATTTT. Translated: CASSQGFSGPTDTQYF.

DNA for the CDR3: TGCAGCGTTGACGGGGACTCGGGCCCGAGATCTGAGCAGTTCTTC. Protein: CSVDGDSGPRSEQFF. The chain couples TRBV29-1 to TRBJ2-1; a weak D match, TRBD2 (6 bases). The CDR3 length is 15 residues. Trimming removed 3 bases from V and 9 bases from J, with 21 bases in between. The germline V gene encodes CDR1 SQVTM and CDR2 ANQGSEA.

To note about this clone: Within the sample, other DNA sequences also encode this same CDR3. The V gene is TRBV29-1, the J gene TRBJ1-2; D uncertain. V was cut by 3 bases and J by 0 bases, with 5 bases left in between. Germline V gene data show CDR1 as SQVTM and CDR2 as ANQGSEA. There are 12 residues in the CDR3. The CDR3 region has the DNA TGCAGCGTTGAGCGGTCTAACTATGGCTACACCTTC. It specifies CSVERSNYGYTF.

The rearrangement joins TRBV29-1 to TRBJ1-1; 8 bases map to TRBD1. The junction had 7 bases not matched to a gene; V was cut back by 4 bases and J by 0 bases. Germline CDR1 SQVTM, CDR2 ANQGSEA. This CDR3 is built from 15 residues. The CDR3 nucleotides are TGCAGCGTTGCGCCGCAGGGGGCCATGAACACTGAAGCTTTCTTT. Protein sequence: CSVAPQGAMNTEAFF.

The gene calls are TRBV4-1 and TRBJ1-5; D is unresolved. Per germline, CDR1 MGHRA and CDR2 YSYEKL. This CDR3 spans 17 amino acids. Trimming left V 0 bases short and J 7 bases short, with 19 bases between. The CDR3 sequence is CASSQDLYDGSNQPQHF. CDR3 nucleotides: TGCGCCAGCAGCCAAGATTTATACGACGGCTCTAACCAGCCCCAGCATTTT.

The CDR3 loop reads CASQPGTLPGNGYTF. The CDR3 DNA is TGTGCCTCACAACCCGGTACTCTGCCTGGGAATGGCTACACCTTC. The V and J genes are TRBV30 and TRBJ1-2; D remains ambiguous. The CDR3 totals 15 residues. Trimming left V 7 bases short and J 6 bases short, with 24 bases between. Germline CDR1 reads GTSNPN; CDR2 reads SVGIG (reference sequence).

This clone came up a few times. The chain recombines TRBV30 with TRBJ2-1; 7 positions agree with TRBD1. Germline V gene lookup returns CDR1 GTSNPN and CDR2 SVGIG (reference sequence). This CDR3 is 16 amino acids long. V dropped 2 bases and J dropped 2; count of bases not matched to a gene: 9. The CDR3, as DNA: TGTGCCTGGAGTCCCAGTTGGGACAGAGCCTACAATGAGCAGTTCTTC. Amino acids: CAWSPSWDRAYNEQFF.

This rearrangement joins TRBV15 to TRBJ2-7; 8 positions agree with TRBD1. Germline loops: CDR1 LNHNV, CDR2 YYDKDF (reference sequence). The junction had 4 bases not matched to a gene; V was cut back by 1 base and J by 2 bases. The CDR3 is 15 amino acids. The CDR3 here is CATSRAGTGTYEQYF. As DNA, the CDR3 is TGTGCCACCAGCAGAGCAGGGACAGGTACCTACGAGCAGTACTTC.